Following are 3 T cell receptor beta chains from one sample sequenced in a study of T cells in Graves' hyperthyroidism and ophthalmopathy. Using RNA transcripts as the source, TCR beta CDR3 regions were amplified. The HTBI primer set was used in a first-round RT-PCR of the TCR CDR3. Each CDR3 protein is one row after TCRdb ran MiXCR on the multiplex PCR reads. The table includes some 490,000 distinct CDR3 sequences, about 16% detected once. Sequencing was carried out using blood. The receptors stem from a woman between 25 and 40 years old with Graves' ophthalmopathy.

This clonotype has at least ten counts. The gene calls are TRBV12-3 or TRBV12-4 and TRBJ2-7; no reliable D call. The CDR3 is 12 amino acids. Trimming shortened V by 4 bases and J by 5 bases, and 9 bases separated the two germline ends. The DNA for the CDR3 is TGTGCCAGCAGTTCGAATGGGAACGAGCAGTACTTC. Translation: CASSSNGNEQYF.

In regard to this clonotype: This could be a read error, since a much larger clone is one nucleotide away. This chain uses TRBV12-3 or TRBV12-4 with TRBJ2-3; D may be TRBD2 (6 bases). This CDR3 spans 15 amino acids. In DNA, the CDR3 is TGTGCCAGCAGTTTAAGGGCTAGCGCTCAAGATACGCGGTATTTT. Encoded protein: CASSLRASAQDTRYF.

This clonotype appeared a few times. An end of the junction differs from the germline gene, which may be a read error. As DNA, the CDR3 is TGTGCCTGGAGTGTAGAGGGGGCTTTCCCCCCAGTCTTC. As protein: CAWSVEGAFPPVF. This chain uses TRBV30 with TRBJ2-5, with TRBD1 identical over 7 bases. The germline CDR1 and CDR2 sequences are GTSNPN and SVGIG (reference sequence). This CDR3 is built from 13 residues.